These T cell receptor beta chains were read from a single sample in a study of CD8 T cells in Susac syndrome. Each CDR3 protein is one row after TCRdb ran MiXCR on the immunoSEQ multiplex PCR reads. The sample has about 130,000 distinct CDR3 sequences, approximately 95% seen once. The sample taken for sequencing was CD8+ T cells from PBMCs. Receptor source: a human donor with multiple sclerosis. Each CDR3 is given with its conserved first and last residue. The order of the fields is CDR3 DNA, CDR3 protein, V gene, clone size, J gene, D gene. The D gene is left open where the match is weak. Expanded clones get a size class; other rows say once, few or many, or leave the size out.

CDR3nt: TGTGCCACCAGCAGAGATTCACTCGCAGATACGCAGTATTTT
CDR3aa: CATSRDSLADTQYF
v_gene: TRBV15
abundance: once
j_gene: TRBJ2-3
d_gene: NA

CDR3nt: TGTGCCAGCAGCGTAGCATTGACTAGCGGGAGTGGGGCAGATACGCAGTATTTT
CDR3aa: CASSVALTSGSGADTQYF
v_gene: TRBV9
abundance: NA
j_gene: TRBJ2-3
d_gene: TRBD2

CDR3nt: TGTGCCAGCAGCTTGGGGATCGGGGCAGGGGACACAGATACGCAGTATTTT
CDR3aa: CASSLGIGAGDTDTQYF
v_gene: TRBV5-4
abundance: NA
j_gene: TRBJ2-3
d_gene: NA

CDR3nt: TGTGCCACCAGTGATCCACGGATGGGCTACGAGCAGTACTTC
CDR3aa: CATSDPRMGYEQYF
v_gene: TRBV24-1
abundance: NA
j_gene: TRBJ2-7
d_gene: NA

CDR3nt: TGTGCCAGCAGCCCCCGGGGGGTAAGAGACACTGAAGCTTTCTTT
CDR3aa: CASSPRGVRDTEAFF
v_gene: TRBV13
abundance: NA
j_gene: TRBJ1-1
d_gene: NA

CDR3nt: TGCGCCAGCAGCCAAGATCTCCGGGACAGCGAAGCTTTCTTT
CDR3aa: CASSQDLRDSEAFF
v_gene: TRBV4-1
abundance: once
j_gene: TRBJ1-1
d_gene: TRBD1

CDR3nt: TGTGCCAGCAGCTTAGGGGGCAGGAGGGTCCATCAGCCCCAGCATTTT
CDR3aa: CASSLGGRRVHQPQHF
v_gene: TRBV7-2
abundance: once
j_gene: TRBJ1-5
d_gene: NA

CDR3nt: TGCGCCAGCAGCCAAGATCGTTCCCCCGGGGGCTACACCTTC
CDR3aa: CASSQDRSPGGYTF
v_gene: TRBV4-1
abundance: NA
j_gene: TRBJ1-2
d_gene: NA

CDR3nt: TGTGCCAGCAGCCAAGGACTAGCGGGATGGGCCGGGGAGCTGTTTTTT
CDR3aa: CASSQGLAGWAGELFF
v_gene: TRBV7-9
abundance: NA
j_gene: TRBJ2-2
d_gene: TRBD2

CDR3nt: TGTGCCAGCAGTTACACCGGGACAGGGGGAGGCTACACCTTC
CDR3aa: CASSYTGTGGGYTF
v_gene: TRBV6-5
abundance: NA
j_gene: TRBJ1-2
d_gene: TRBD1

CDR3nt: TGTGCCAGCAGCTTATTCCCCTGGGACAGGGAGCCTTATCAGCCCCAGCATTTT
CDR3aa: CASSLFPWDREPYQPQHF
v_gene: TRBV7-8
abundance: NA
j_gene: TRBJ1-5
d_gene: TRBD1

CDR3nt: TGTGCCAGCAAATCGACTAGCGGGGGCGCTCCCTACGAGCAGTACTTC
CDR3aa: CASKSTSGGAPYEQYF
v_gene: TRBV2
abundance: NA
j_gene: TRBJ2-7
d_gene: TRBD2

CDR3nt: TGTGCCTCAATGGGTTTCGGCGAGCAGTACTTC
CDR3aa: CASMGFGEQYF
v_gene: TRBV12-3/TRBV12-4
abundance: NA
j_gene: TRBJ2-7
d_gene: NA

CDR3nt: TGTGCCAGTAGTATAGCGGGTTTGACTAGCGGGAGGAGGAATGAGCAGTTCTTC
CDR3aa: CASSIAGLTSGRRNEQFF
v_gene: TRBV19
abundance: NA
j_gene: TRBJ2-1
d_gene: TRBD2

CDR3nt: TGTGCCAGCAGCATCCCTGGACAGGGGGGTGAAGCTTTCTTT
CDR3aa: CASSIPGQGGEAFF
v_gene: TRBV7-9
abundance: once
j_gene: TRBJ1-1
d_gene: TRBD1

CDR3nt: TGTGCCAGCAGCCTATACGTCGGACAGGGGGGTGAAAAACTGTTTTTT
CDR3aa: CASSLYVGQGGEKLFF
v_gene: TRBV7-9
abundance: once
j_gene: TRBJ1-4
d_gene: TRBD1

CDR3nt: TGCAGTGCAAAAACGGGAACCCCCTACAATGAGCAGTTCTTC
CDR3aa: CSAKTGTPYNEQFF
v_gene: TRBV20-1
abundance: NA
j_gene: TRBJ2-1
d_gene: NA

CDR3nt: TGCAGTGCTAGAGGAACAGGGGGCAGGGAGACCCAGTACTTC
CDR3aa: CSARGTGGRETQYF
v_gene: TRBV20-1
abundance: NA
j_gene: TRBJ2-5
d_gene: TRBD1

CDR3nt: TGTGCCAGCAGCGCGGGACAAACCCCTAGGGAGACCCAGTACTTC
CDR3aa: CASSAGQTPRETQYF
v_gene: TRBV9
abundance: NA
j_gene: TRBJ2-5
d_gene: NA

CDR3nt: TGTGCCACCAAGTTTGGATATGGGGGTTCCTACGAGCAGTACTTC
CDR3aa: CATKFGYGGSYEQYF
v_gene: TRBV28
abundance: NA
j_gene: TRBJ2-7
d_gene: NA

CDR3nt: TGTGCCAGCAGCCAAGATAACCAGGGGTGGACTGAAGCTTTCTTT
CDR3aa: CASSQDNQGWTEAFF
v_gene: TRBV3-1
abundance: NA
j_gene: TRBJ1-1
d_gene: NA

CDR3nt: TGCAGCGCCGTGGGGGAAAAACTCTCTGGAAACACCATATATTTT
CDR3aa: CSAVGEKLSGNTIYF
v_gene: TRBV29-1
abundance: NA
j_gene: TRBJ1-3
d_gene: NA

CDR3nt: TGTGCCAGCAGCGTAGGACAGGAGCAGTTCTTC
CDR3aa: CASSVGQEQFF
v_gene: TRBV9
abundance: NA
j_gene: TRBJ2-1
d_gene: NA

CDR3nt: TGTGCCAGCAGGAAAGCGGGGGAGGGAGTGGGGCAGTTCTTC
CDR3aa: CASRKAGEGVGQFF
v_gene: TRBV2
abundance: NA
j_gene: TRBJ2-1
d_gene: TRBD2

CDR3nt: TGTGCCTGGAATGTCCCGGTGAATGAAAAACTGTTTTTT
CDR3aa: CAWNVPVNEKLFF
v_gene: TRBV30
abundance: NA
j_gene: TRBJ1-4
d_gene: NA

CDR3nt: TGTGCCTGGAGTTCCCCAGGCTCAGCCGGGGAGCTGTTTTTT
CDR3aa: CAWSSPGSAGELFF
v_gene: TRBV30
abundance: NA
j_gene: TRBJ2-2
d_gene: NA

CDR3nt: TGTGCCAGCAGCTTTTGGCAGCAAGAGACCCAGTACTTC
CDR3aa: CASSFWQQETQYF
v_gene: TRBV5-6
abundance: NA
j_gene: TRBJ2-5
d_gene: NA

CDR3nt: TGCGCCAGCAGCCTGACTAGCGGGAGGGGAGGAGGGTTTTACAATGAGCAGTTCTTC
CDR3aa: CASSLTSGRGGGFYNEQFF
v_gene: TRBV4-1
abundance: NA
j_gene: TRBJ2-1
d_gene: TRBD2

CDR3nt: TGTGCCAGCAGCATTACTGTAACAGGCGGACTGTTTTTT
CDR3aa: CASSITVTGGLFF
v_gene: TRBV7-8
abundance: NA
j_gene: TRBJ1-4
d_gene: NA

CDR3nt: TGTGCCAGCAGCTTATCGGCTAGCCTGGTCCCCGTCCTGACTTTC
CDR3aa: CASSLSASLVPVLTF
v_gene: TRBV7-9
abundance: NA
j_gene: TRBJ2-6
d_gene: NA

CDR3nt: TGTGCCAGCAGCCAAGGGAATTCGTGGAGCTCCTACAATGAGCAGTTCTTC
CDR3aa: CASSQGNSWSSYNEQFF
v_gene: TRBV3-1
abundance: NA
j_gene: TRBJ2-1
d_gene: NA

CDR3nt: TGTGCCAGCAGCTTATCACAGGGTAACACCGGGGAGCTGTTTTTT
CDR3aa: CASSLSQGNTGELFF
v_gene: TRBV7-9
abundance: NA
j_gene: TRBJ2-2
d_gene: NA

CDR3nt: TGTGCCAGCAGATCAGGGGGCGCGGACTTAGAGACCCAGTACTTC
CDR3aa: CASRSGGADLETQYF
v_gene: TRBV12-3/TRBV12-4
abundance: NA
j_gene: TRBJ2-5
d_gene: TRBD1

CDR3nt: TGCAGTGCCCTGACAGGGGATGAGCAGTTCTTC
CDR3aa: CSALTGDEQFF
v_gene: TRBV20-1
abundance: NA
j_gene: TRBJ2-1
d_gene: TRBD1

CDR3nt: TGCAGTGCGACTGGGACAGGGGGGAGGTACGAGCAGTACTTC
CDR3aa: CSATGTGGRYEQYF
v_gene: TRBV20-1
abundance: NA
j_gene: TRBJ2-7
d_gene: TRBD1

CDR3nt: TGTGCCAGCAGTAACTTTTTGGAGGATACGCAGTATTTT
CDR3aa: CASSNFLEDTQYF
v_gene: TRBV6-1
abundance: NA
j_gene: TRBJ2-3
d_gene: NA

CDR3nt: TGTGCCAGCAGCTTAGGAACTAGCGGGAGGTTGTACAATGAGCAGTTCTTC
CDR3aa: CASSLGTSGRLYNEQFF
v_gene: TRBV13
abundance: NA
j_gene: TRBJ2-1
d_gene: TRBD2

CDR3nt: TGTGCCAGCAGCTTAGGTCCGGGACAGGGGTGGACCCAGTACTTC
CDR3aa: CASSLGPGQGWTQYF
v_gene: TRBV7-9
abundance: NA
j_gene: TRBJ2-5
d_gene: TRBD1

CDR3nt: TGTGCCAGCATCCCGCATGGGGGCGGGGCCGCAGATACGCAGTATTTT
CDR3aa: CASIPHGGGAADTQYF
v_gene: TRBV6-6
abundance: NA
j_gene: TRBJ2-3
d_gene: NA

CDR3nt: TGTGCCAGCAGTCCACAGGGGGCCGGTAGCAATCAGCCCCAGCATTTT
CDR3aa: CASSPQGAGSNQPQHF
v_gene: TRBV12-3/TRBV12-4
abundance: NA
j_gene: TRBJ1-5
d_gene: TRBD1

CDR3nt: TGTGCCACTGTAGGAATTCCAATCTTTGGCTACACCTTC
CDR3aa: CATVGIPIFGYTF
v_gene: TRBV6-1
abundance: NA
j_gene: TRBJ1-2
d_gene: NA

CDR3nt: TGTGCCAGCAGTTTAGCAGGCCCCAATGAGCAGTTCTTC
CDR3aa: CASSLAGPNEQFF
v_gene: TRBV12-3/TRBV12-4
abundance: NA
j_gene: TRBJ2-1
d_gene: NA

CDR3nt: TGTGCCAGCAGTGGCCGGGACAGGGGTTTTGATCAGCCCCAGCATTTT
CDR3aa: CASSGRDRGFDQPQHF
v_gene: TRBV12-3/TRBV12-4
abundance: NA
j_gene: TRBJ1-5
d_gene: TRBD1

CDR3nt: TGCGCCAGCAGCTTGGCCCCGGACAGGGAAGCTTTCTTT
CDR3aa: CASSLAPDREAFF
v_gene: TRBV5-1
abundance: NA
j_gene: TRBJ1-1
d_gene: TRBD1

CDR3nt: TGCAGCGTGGAGAACACTGAAGCTTTCTTT
CDR3aa: CSVENTEAFF
v_gene: TRBV29-1
abundance: NA
j_gene: TRBJ1-1
d_gene: NA

CDR3nt: TGTGCCAGTAGTCCGGGACAGGGCATCAACGAGCAGTACTTC
CDR3aa: CASSPGQGINEQYF
v_gene: TRBV19
abundance: NA
j_gene: TRBJ2-7
d_gene: TRBD1

CDR3nt: TGTGCCAGCAGCCAAAGACTGGACCGGGAGACCCAGTACTTC
CDR3aa: CASSQRLDRETQYF
v_gene: TRBV5-6
abundance: NA
j_gene: TRBJ2-5
d_gene: NA

CDR3nt: TGTGCCACCAGCCACAGGGGTCGGAACACCGGGGAGCTGTTTTTT
CDR3aa: CATSHRGRNTGELFF
v_gene: TRBV15
abundance: NA
j_gene: TRBJ2-2
d_gene: TRBD1

CDR3nt: TGTGCCACCAGCGCACAGGGAGGGCGGAGCAATCAGCCCCAGCATTTT
CDR3aa: CATSAQGGRSNQPQHF
v_gene: TRBV15
abundance: NA
j_gene: TRBJ1-5
d_gene: NA

CDR3nt: TGTGCCAGCAGCGTATCTCCCCTTACCGCTGACGGGAGGGGCTACACCTTC
CDR3aa: CASSVSPLTADGRGYTF
v_gene: TRBV9
abundance: NA
j_gene: TRBJ1-2
d_gene: NA

CDR3nt: TGTCCCCGTGGGGACAGGGCCTATAGCAATCAGCCCCAGCATTTT
CDR3aa: CPRGDRAYSNQPQHF
v_gene: TRBV6-5
abundance: NA
j_gene: TRBJ1-5
d_gene: TRBD1

CDR3nt: TGTGCCAGCAGCTTAGGTCGCAGGGGGCGGCAGCCCCAGCATTTT
CDR3aa: CASSLGRRGRQPQHF
v_gene: TRBV13
abundance: NA
j_gene: TRBJ1-5
d_gene: TRBD1

CDR3nt: TGTGCCACCAGTGACAGACAGGGGTTTGGTTACAATGAGCAGTTCTTC
CDR3aa: CATSDRQGFGYNEQFF
v_gene: TRBV24-1
abundance: NA
j_gene: TRBJ2-1
d_gene: TRBD1